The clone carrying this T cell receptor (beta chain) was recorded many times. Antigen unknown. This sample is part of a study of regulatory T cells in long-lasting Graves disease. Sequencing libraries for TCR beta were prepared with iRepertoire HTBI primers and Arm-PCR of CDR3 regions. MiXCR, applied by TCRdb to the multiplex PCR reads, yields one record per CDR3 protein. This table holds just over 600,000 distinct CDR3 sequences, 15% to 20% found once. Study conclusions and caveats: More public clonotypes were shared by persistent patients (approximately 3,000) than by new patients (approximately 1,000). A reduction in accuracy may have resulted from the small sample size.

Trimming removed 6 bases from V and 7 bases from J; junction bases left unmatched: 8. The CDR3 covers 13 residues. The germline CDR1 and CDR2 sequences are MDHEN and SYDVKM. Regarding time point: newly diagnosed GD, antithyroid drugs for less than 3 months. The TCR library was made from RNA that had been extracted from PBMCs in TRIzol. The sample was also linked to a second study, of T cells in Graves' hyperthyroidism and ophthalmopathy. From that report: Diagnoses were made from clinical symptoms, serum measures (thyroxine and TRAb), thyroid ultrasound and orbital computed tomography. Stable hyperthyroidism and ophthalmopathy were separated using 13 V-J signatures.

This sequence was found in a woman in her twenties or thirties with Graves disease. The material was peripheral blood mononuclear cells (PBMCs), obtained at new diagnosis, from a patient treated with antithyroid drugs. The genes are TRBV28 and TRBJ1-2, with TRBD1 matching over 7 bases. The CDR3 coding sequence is TGTGCCAGCAGACCCCCAGGGGGTAGTGGCTACACCTTC. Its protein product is CASRPPGGSGYTF.